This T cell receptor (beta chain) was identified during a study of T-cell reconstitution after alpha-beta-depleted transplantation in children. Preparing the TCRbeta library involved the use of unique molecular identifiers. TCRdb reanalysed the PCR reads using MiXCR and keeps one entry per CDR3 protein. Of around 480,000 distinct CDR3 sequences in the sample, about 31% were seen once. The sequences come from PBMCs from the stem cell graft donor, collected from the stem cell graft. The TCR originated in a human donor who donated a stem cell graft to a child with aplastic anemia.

Written as DNA, the CDR3 is TGTGCCAGCGACGAGAAGGAGTTTAGTAGCGGGAAAATTTTTCGTGAGCAGTTCTTC. Protein product: CASDEKEFSSGKIFREQFF. The V and J genes are TRBV9 and TRBJ2-1; the match to TRBD2 covers 8 bases. This CDR3 comprises 19 residues. J lost 9 bases, V lost 7 bases, and 27 bases had no gene match. Germline V CDR1 and CDR2: SGDLS, YYNGEE.